This T cell receptor beta chain appears in the sequencing data of a study of identical twins. Study-wide points: The study reached conclusions through statistical analysis that was cross-sectional, not following the same donors. Insertions were fewer in abundant cord blood beta clonotypes, whereas memory repertoires showed none of this pattern.

V lost 3 bases to trimming and J lost 5 bases, with 10 bases between them. The CDR3 length is 13 residues. It was template switching that added a universal primer site, and there were unique molecular identifiers on the cDNA. TCRdb independently ran MiXCR on the 5' RACE reads; one entry per CDR3 protein. The sample yields about 470,000 distinct CDR3 sequences, 20% to 30% seen once. Remarks on this clonotype: Its specificity is not known.

This same sample was also taken into another study, of T cells expressing NK-cell markers. As reported in that work: Of the CD8+ T cells in more than five donors, about 1.0-7.0% belonged to dominant NKG2C+ clonotypes.

This TCR was sampled from a woman between 18 and 30 years old in good health. Sequenced sample: CD4+ T cells sorted from blood. The V call is TRBV12-3 or TRBV12-4, the J call TRBJ2-5; no definite D call. CDR3 amino acids: CASSFRLGETQYF. CDR3 nucleotides: TGTGCCAGCAGTTTTAGACTGGGGGAGACCCAGTACTTC.